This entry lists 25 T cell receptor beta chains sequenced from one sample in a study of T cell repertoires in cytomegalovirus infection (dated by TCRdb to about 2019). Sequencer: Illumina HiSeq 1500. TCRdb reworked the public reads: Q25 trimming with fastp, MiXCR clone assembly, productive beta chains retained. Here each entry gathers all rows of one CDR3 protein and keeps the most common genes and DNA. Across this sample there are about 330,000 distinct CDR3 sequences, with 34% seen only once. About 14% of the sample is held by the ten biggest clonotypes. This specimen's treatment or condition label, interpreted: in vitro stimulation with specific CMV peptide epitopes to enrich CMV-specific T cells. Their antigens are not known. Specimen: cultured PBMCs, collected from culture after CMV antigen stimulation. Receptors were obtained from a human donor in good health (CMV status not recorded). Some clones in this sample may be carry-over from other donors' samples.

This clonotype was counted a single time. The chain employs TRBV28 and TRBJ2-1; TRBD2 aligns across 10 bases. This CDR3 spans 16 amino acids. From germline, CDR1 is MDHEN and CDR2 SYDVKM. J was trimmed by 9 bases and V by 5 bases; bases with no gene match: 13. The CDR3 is CASSMGTSVPRGEQFF. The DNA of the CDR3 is TGTGCCAGCAGTATGGGGACTAGCGTCCCGAGGGGTGAGCAGTTCTTC.

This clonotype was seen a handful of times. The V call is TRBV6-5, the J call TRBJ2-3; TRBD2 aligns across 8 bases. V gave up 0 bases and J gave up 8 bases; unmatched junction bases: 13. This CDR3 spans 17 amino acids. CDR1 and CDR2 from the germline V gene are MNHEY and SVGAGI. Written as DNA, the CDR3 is TGTGCCAGCAGTTACTCGAGATTGGCGGGAGGTCCAAGTACGCAGTATTTT. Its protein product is CASSYSRLAGGPSTQYF.

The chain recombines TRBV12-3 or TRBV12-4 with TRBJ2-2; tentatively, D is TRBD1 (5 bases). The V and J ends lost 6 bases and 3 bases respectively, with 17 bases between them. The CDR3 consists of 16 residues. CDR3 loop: CASSATTVGDTGELFF. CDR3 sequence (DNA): TGTGCCAGCAGCGCCACGACAGTAGGGGACACCGGGGAGCTGTTTTTT.

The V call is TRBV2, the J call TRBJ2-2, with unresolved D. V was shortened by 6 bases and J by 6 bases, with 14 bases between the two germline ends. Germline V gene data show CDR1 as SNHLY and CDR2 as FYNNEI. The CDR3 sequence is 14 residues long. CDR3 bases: TGTGCCAGCAGCCTGGGCAGCGCCGCCGGGGAGCTGTTTTTT. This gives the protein CASSLGSAAGELFF. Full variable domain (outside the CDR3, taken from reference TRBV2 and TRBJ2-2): EPEVTQTPSHQVTQMGQEVILRCVPISNHLYFYWYRQILGQKVEFLVSFYNNEISEKSEIFDDQFSVERPDGSNFTLKIRSTKLEDSAMYFCASSLGSAAGELFFGEGSRLTVL.

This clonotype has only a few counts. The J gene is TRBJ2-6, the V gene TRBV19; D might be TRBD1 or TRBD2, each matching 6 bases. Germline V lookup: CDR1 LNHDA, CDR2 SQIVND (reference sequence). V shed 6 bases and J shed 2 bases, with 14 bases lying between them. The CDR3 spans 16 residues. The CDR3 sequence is CASSPQGGAGANVLTF. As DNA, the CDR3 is TGTGCCAGTAGCCCACAGGGAGGAGCTGGGGCCAACGTCCTGACTTTC.

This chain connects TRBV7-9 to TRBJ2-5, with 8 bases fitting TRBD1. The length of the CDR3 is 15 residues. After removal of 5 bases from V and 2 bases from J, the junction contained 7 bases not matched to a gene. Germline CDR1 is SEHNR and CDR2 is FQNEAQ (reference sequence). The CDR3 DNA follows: TGTGCCAGCAGCCCCCGACAGGGGATACAAGAGACCCAGTACTTC. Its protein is CASSPRQGIQETQYF.

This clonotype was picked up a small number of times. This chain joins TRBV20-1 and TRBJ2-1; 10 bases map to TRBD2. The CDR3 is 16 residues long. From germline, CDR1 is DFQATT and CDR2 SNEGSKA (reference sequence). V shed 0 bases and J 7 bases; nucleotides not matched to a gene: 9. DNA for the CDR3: TGCAGTGCTAGAGATCAGCCGGGACTAGCGAGTAATGAGCAGTTCTTC. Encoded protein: CSARDQPGLASNEQFF.

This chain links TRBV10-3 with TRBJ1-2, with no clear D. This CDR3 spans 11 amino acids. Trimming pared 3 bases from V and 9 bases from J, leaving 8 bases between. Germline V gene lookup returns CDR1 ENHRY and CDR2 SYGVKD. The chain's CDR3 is CAISEGSSYTF. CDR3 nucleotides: TGTGCCATCAGTGAAGGCTCGAGCTACACCTTC.

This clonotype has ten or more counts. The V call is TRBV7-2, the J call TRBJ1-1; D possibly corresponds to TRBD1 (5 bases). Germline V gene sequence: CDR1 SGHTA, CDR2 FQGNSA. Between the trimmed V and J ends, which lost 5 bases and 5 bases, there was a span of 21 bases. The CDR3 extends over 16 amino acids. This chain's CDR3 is CASSRFDQGVGTEAFF. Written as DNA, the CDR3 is TGTGCCAGCAGCCGTTTTGATCAGGGAGTGGGGACTGAAGCTTTCTTT. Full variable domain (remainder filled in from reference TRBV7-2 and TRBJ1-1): GAGVSQSPSNKVTEKGKDVELRCDPISGHTALYWYRQSLGQGLEFLIYFQGNSAPDKSGLPSDRFSAERTGGSVSTLTIQRTQQEDSAVYLCASSRFDQGVGTEAFFGQGTRLTVV.

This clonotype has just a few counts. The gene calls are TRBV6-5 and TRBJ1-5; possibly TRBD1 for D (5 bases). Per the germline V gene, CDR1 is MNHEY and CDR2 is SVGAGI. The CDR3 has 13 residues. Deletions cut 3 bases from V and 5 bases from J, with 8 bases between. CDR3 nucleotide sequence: TGTGCCAGCAGTTATCAGGGAGATCAGCCCCAGCATTTT. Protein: CASSYQGDQPQHF.

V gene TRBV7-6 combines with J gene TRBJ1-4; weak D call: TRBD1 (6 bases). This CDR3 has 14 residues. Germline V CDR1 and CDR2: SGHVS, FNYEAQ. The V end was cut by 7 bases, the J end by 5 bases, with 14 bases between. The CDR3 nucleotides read TGTGCCAGCAATTCGGGGGCCGTAAATGAAAAACTGTTTTTT. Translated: CASNSGAVNEKLFF.

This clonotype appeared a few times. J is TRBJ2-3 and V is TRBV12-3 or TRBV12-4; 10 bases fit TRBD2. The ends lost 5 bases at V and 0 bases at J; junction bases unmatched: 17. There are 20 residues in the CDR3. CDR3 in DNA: TGTGCCAGCAGTGCCGGACTAGCGGCTGAACCGATATCTAGCACAGATACGCAGTATTTT. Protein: CASSAGLAAEPISSTDTQYF.

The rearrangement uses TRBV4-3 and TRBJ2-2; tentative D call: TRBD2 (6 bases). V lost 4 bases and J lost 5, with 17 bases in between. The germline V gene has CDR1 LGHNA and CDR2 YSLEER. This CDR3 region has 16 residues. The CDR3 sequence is CASSPHQTSWTGELFF. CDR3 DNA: TGCGCCAGCAGCCCCCACCAGACTAGTTGGACCGGGGAGCTGTTTTTT.

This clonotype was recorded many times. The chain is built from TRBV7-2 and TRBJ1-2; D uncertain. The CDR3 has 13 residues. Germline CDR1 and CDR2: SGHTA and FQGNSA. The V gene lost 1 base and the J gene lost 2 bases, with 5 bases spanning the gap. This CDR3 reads CASSLGGNYGYTF. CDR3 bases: TGTGCCAGCAGCTTAGGCGGGAACTATGGCTACACCTTC. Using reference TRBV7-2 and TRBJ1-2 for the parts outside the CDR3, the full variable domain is GAGVSQSPSNKVTEKGKDVELRCDPISGHTALYWYRQSLGQGLEFLIYFQGNSAPDKSGLPSDRFSAERTGGSVSTLTIQRTQQEDSAVYLCASSLGGNYGYTFGSGTRLTVV.

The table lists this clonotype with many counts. The CDR3 reads CASSPERGRTDTQYF. The CDR3 DNA is TGTGCCAGCAGCCCGGAGCGGGGACGCACAGATACGCAGTATTTT. The chain links TRBV7-2 to TRBJ2-3, with TRBD2 identical over 7 bases. Germline V lookup: CDR1 SGHTA, CDR2 FQGNSA. The trim removed 5 bases at V and 1 base at J, leaving 6 bases unmatched. The CDR3 runs to 15 residues.

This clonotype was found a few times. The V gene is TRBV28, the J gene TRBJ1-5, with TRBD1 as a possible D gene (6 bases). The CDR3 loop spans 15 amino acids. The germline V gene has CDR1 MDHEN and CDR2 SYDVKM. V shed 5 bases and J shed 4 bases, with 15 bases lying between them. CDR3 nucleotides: TGTGCCAGCAGTGGAGGGACAACAGGGAATCAGCCCCAGCATTTT. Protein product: CASSGGTTGNQPQHF. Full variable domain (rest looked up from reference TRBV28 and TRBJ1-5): DVKVTQSSRYLVKRTGEKVFLECVQDMDHENMFWYRQDPGLGLRLIYFSYDVKMKEKGDIPEGYSVSREKKERFSLILESASTNQTSMYLCASSGGTTGNQPQHFGDGTRLSIL.

CDR3 residues: CASSTDLTSGRLESYNEQFF. CDR3 DNA sequence: TGTGCCAGCAGTACCGACTTGACTAGCGGGAGGCTCGAGTCCTACAATGAGCAGTTCTTC. The chain carries TRBV6-2 or TRBV6-3 and TRBJ2-1; 13 positions agree with TRBD2. The CDR3 sequence is 20 residues long. In germline, CDR1 is MNHEY, CDR2 SVGEGT. V gave up 5 bases and J gave up 1 base; unmatched junction bases: 14.

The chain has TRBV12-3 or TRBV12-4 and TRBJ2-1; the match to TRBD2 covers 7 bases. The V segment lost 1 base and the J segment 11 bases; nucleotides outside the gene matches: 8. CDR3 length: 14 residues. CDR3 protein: CASSLGSGGSQQFF. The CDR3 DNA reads TGTGCCAGCAGTTTAGGTTCGGGCGGGAGCCAGCAGTTCTTC.

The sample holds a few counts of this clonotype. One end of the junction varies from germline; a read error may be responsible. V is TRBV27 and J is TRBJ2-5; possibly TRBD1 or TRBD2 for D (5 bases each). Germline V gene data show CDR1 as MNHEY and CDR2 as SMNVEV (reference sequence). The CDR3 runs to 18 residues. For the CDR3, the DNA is TGTGCCAGCAGCATCAAAGATACGGGGCCGGGTAAAAGAGAGGCCCAGTACTTC. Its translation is CASSIKDTGPGKREAQYF.

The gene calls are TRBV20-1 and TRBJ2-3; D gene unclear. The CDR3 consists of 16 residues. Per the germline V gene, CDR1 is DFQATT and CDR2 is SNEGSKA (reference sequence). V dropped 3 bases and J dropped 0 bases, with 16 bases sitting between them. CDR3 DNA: TGCAGTGCTAGTCTTATGGGGTTAATTAGCACAGATACGCAGTATTTT. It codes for CSASLMGLISTDTQYF.

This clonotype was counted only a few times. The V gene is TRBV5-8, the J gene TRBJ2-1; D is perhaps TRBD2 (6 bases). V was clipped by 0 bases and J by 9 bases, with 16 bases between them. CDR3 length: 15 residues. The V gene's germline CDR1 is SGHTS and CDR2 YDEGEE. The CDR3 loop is CASSLGASGWVEQFF. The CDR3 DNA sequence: TGTGCCAGCAGCTTGGGCGCAAGCGGGTGGGTTGAGCAGTTCTTC.

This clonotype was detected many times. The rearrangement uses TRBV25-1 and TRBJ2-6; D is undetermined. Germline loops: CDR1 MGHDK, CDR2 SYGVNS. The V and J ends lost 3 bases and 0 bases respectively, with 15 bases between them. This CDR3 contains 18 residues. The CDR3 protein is CASSDGRTTRSGANVLTF. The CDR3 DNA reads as TGTGCCAGCAGTGACGGGCGTACGACTCGCTCTGGGGCCAACGTCCTGACTTTC.

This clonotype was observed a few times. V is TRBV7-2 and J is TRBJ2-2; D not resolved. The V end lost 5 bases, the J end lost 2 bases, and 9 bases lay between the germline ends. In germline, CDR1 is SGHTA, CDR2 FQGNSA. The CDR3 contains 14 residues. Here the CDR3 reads CASSLRRNTGELFF. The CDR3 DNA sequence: TGTGCCAGCAGCCTCAGGAGAAACACCGGGGAGCTGTTTTTT.

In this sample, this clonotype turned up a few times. CDR3 sequence: CASSLAWDRDTEAFF. The CDR3 DNA reads as TGTGCCAGCAGCTTGGCGTGGGATAGGGACACTGAAGCTTTCTTT. The chain joins TRBV5-6 to TRBJ1-1, with unresolved D. Per the germline V gene, CDR1 is SGHDT and CDR2 is YYEEEE. Trimming shortened V by 0 bases and J by 3 bases, and 12 bases separated the two germline ends. The CDR3 totals 15 residues.

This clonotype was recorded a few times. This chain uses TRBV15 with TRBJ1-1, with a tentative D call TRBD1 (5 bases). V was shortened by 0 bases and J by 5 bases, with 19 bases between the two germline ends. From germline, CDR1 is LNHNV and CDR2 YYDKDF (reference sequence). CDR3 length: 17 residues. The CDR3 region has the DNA TGTGCCACCAGCAGAGAGGTAGGGGAGGGCCGGGGGACTGAAGCTTTCTTT. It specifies CATSREVGEGRGTEAFF.